The 18 T cell receptor beta chains given below trace back to one sample, sequenced in a study of T cells in Graves' hyperthyroidism and ophthalmopathy. Amplification of TCR beta CDR3 regions was performed using RNA transcripts as template. TCR CDR3 underwent first-round RT-PCR with the HTBI primer set. From the multiplex PCR reads, TCRdb called clonotypes with MiXCR, one entry per CDR3 protein. The sample has about 740,000 distinct CDR3 sequences, 14% seen once. Sequencing input: blood. Receptors originate from a woman younger than 35 with Graves' hyperthyroidism.

The chain combines TRBV24-1 with TRBJ2-1, with D possibly matching TRBD1 (6 bases). The CDR3 length is 15 residues. The germline CDR1 and CDR2 sequences are KGHDR and SFDVKD. V shed 3 bases and J shed 10 bases, with 18 bases lying between them. The CDR3 nucleotides are TGTGCCACCAGTGATCCAGCGGACAGTATAGAGGAGCAGTTCTTC. Translation gives CATSDPADSIEEQFF.

The gene calls are TRBV6-5 and TRBJ2-7; D is undetermined. CDR1 and CDR2 (germline): MNHEY, SVGAGI. The CDR3 has 12 residues. Trimming took off 3 bases at V and 6 bases at J, with 9 bases between the two ends. This chain's CDR3 is CASSYGPAEQYF. The CDR3 nucleotides read TGTGCCAGCAGTTATGGGCCGGCCGAGCAGTACTTC.

This clonotype was found many times. This chain joins TRBV7-2 and TRBJ1-5; the D is unclear. This CDR3 has 17 residues. Looked up from germline, CDR1 is SGHTA and CDR2 is FQGNSA. Trimming stripped 2 bases from V and 0 bases from J, with 14 bases between. DNA of the CDR3: TGTGCCAGCAGCTTAAACCGCCGGACTGTTAGCAATCAGCCCCAGCATTTT. It specifies CASSLNRRTVSNQPQHF.

The sample holds many counts of this clonotype. This sequence joins TRBV24-1 and TRBJ2-1; 10 bases match TRBD1. CDR1 is KGHDR and CDR2 is SFDVKD in the germline V gene. CDR3 length equals 16 residues. The V gene end was trimmed by 3 bases and the J gene end by 7 bases; junction bases not matched to a gene: 8. DNA for the CDR3: TGTGCCACCAGTGATACCGGGACAGGGGTCTGGAATGAGCAGTTCTTC. This codes for CATSDTGTGVWNEQFF.

V gene TRBV7-2 combines with J gene TRBJ2-4; the match to TRBD2 covers 8 bases. Unmatched junction bases numbered 17, after V lost 2 bases and J lost 5 bases. The CDR3 sequence is 19 residues long. Germline CDR1 and CDR2: SGHTA and FQGNSA. CDR3 in amino acids: CASSLRLFDLTSAENIQYF. CDR3 in DNA: TGTGCCAGCAGCTTAAGGCTATTCGACCTGACTAGCGCGGAAAACATTCAGTACTTC.

This clonotype has just a few counts. The chain has TRBV27 and TRBJ2-6; 10 bases are shared with TRBD1. The CDR3 has 18 amino acids. The ends lost 7 bases at V and 2 bases at J; junction bases unmatched: 11. Looked up from germline, CDR1 is MNHEY and CDR2 is SMNVEV (reference sequence). DNA for the CDR3: TGTGCCAGCACGACAGGGGGCTATTATTCAACTGGGGCCAACGTCCTGACTTTC. Protein sequence: CASTTGGYYSTGANVLTF.

The sample holds a few counts of this clonotype. This chain links TRBV27 with TRBJ2-3; 10 bases align to TRBD1. The germline CDR1 and CDR2 sequences are MNHEY and SMNVEV (reference sequence). There are 17 residues in the CDR3. With V trimmed by 2 bases and J by 3 bases, 8 bases remained unmatched. CDR3 sequence: CASSLIGQGVNTDTQYF. CDR3 sequence (DNA): TGTGCCAGCAGTTTAATCGGACAGGGGGTAAATACAGATACGCAGTATTTT.

The J gene is TRBJ2-7, the V gene TRBV10-3; D ambiguous. Germline values: CDR1 ENHRY, CDR2 SYGVKD. The V end lost 7 bases, the J end lost 1 base, and 11 bases lay between the germline ends. The CDR3 is made up of 13 amino acids. In nucleotides, the CDR3 is TGTGCCATCAAGGCCGGTGGGTCCTACGAGCAGTACTTC. Encoded protein: CAIKAGGSYEQYF.

As DNA, the CDR3 is TGCAGTGCTAGAGATAGGGGGGGGGTGGTAGCCAAAAACATTCAGTACTTC. Protein sequence: CSARDRGGVVAKNIQYF. The gene calls are TRBV20-1 and TRBJ2-4; the D gene is possibly TRBD2 (7 bases). The CDR3 has 17 residues. Germline CDR1 DFQATT, CDR2 SNEGSKA (reference sequence). With 0 bases removed from V and 0 bases from J, the gap between germline ends came to 15 bases.

CDR3: CASSLAGTSVTYEQYF. The CDR3 DNA sequence: TGTGCCAGCAGCTTGGCCGGGACTAGCGTAACCTACGAGCAGTACTTC. This sequence joins TRBV7-2 and TRBJ2-7, with 10 bases matching TRBD2. Trimming cost V 3 bases and J 2 bases; bases outside gene matches: 7. Germline values: CDR1 SGHTA, CDR2 FQGNSA. The length of the CDR3 is 16 residues.

This clonotype was seen at least ten times. The chain has TRBV30 and TRBJ1-1; TRBD1 agrees at 7 bases. Per germline, CDR1 GTSNPN and CDR2 SVGIG (reference sequence). The CDR3 has 16 residues. Trimming cost V 5 bases and J 1 base; bases outside gene matches: 13. In DNA form, the CDR3 reads TGTGCCTGGGGCCGGACAGGAGGCCTAGCGAACACTGAAGCTTTCTTT. Its protein product is CAWGRTGGLANTEAFF.

This clonotype came up many times. The genes are TRBV28 and TRBJ2-7; possibly TRBD1 or TRBD2 for D (5 bases each). Germline CDR1 and CDR2: MDHEN and SYDVKM. Trimming shortened V by 4 bases and J by 0 bases, and 10 bases separated the two germline ends. There are 14 residues in the CDR3. The CDR3 here is CASSWPGSSYEQYF. CDR3 coding DNA: TGTGCCAGCAGTTGGCCAGGGAGCTCCTACGAGCAGTACTTC.

This chain links TRBV4-1 with TRBJ2-2; D is uncertain. V was trimmed by 5 bases and J by 1 base, leaving 14 bases between them. Germline lookup yields CDR1 MGHRA and CDR2 YSYEKL. This CDR3 comprises 16 residues. The CDR3 nucleotides read TGCGCCAGCAGCTACCTCTTGGGGAAGAACACCGGGGAGCTGTTTTTT. This gives the protein CASSYLLGKNTGELFF.

The V call is TRBV9, the J call TRBJ2-1; possibly TRBD2 for D (8 bases). This CDR3 spans 15 amino acids. Per germline, CDR1 SGDLS and CDR2 YYNGEE. V was pared by 0 bases and J by 7 bases, with 14 bases between. The CDR3 nucleotides read TGTGCCAGCAGCGTAGACGGGAGGGGGCTGAATGAGCAGTTCTTC. Translating gives CASSVDGRGLNEQFF. The complete variable domain, with remaining parts taken from reference TRBV9 and TRBJ2-1, reads DSGVTQTPKHLITATGQRVTLRCSPRSGDLSVYWYQQSLDQGLQFLIQYYNGEERAKGNILERFSAQQFPDLHSELNLSSLELGDSALYFCASSVDGRGLNEQFFGPGTRLTVL.

This clonotype was seen repeatedly, ten times or more. The V gene is TRBV5-1, the J gene TRBJ2-7, with D possibly TRBD1 on 6 matching bases. V dropped 4 bases and J dropped 3 bases, with 11 bases sitting between them. The CDR3 runs 13 residues. Germline V gene data show CDR1 as SGHRS and CDR2 as YFSETQ. Written as DNA, the CDR3 is TGCGCCAGCAGCCGAGACAGGATCTACGAGCAGTACTTC. Translated, it gives CASSRDRIYEQYF. The full variable domain, rest sourced from reference TRBV5-1 and TRBJ2-7, is KAGVTQTPRYLIKTRGQQVTLSCSPISGHRSVSWYQQTPGQGLQFLFEYFSETQRNKGNFPGRFSGRQFSNSRSEMNVSTLELGDSALYLCASSRDRIYEQYFGPGTRLTVT.

This clonotype was detected many times. This rearrangement joins TRBV4-1 to TRBJ2-3; tentative D call: TRBD1 (5 bases). Germline CDR1 MGHRA, CDR2 YSYEKL. The CDR3 has 18 residues. V lost 2 bases and J 4 bases, leaving 22 bases between the germline ends. The CDR3 is CASSQLEPWQGVADTQYF. The DNA of the CDR3 is TGCGCCAGCAGCCAACTTGAGCCGTGGCAGGGTGTTGCAGATACGCAGTATTTT.

This clonotype came up a few times. The chain links TRBV9 to TRBJ1-6; D possibly corresponds to TRBD1 (5 bases). Germline V gene lookup returns CDR1 SGDLS and CDR2 YYNGEE. Deletions cut 7 bases from V and 6 bases from J, with 8 bases between. The CDR3 runs to 12 residues. This chain's CDR3 is CASGGTNSPLHF. Here the CDR3 DNA reads TGTGCCAGCGGGGGGACTAATTCACCCCTCCACTTT.

A few counts support this clonotype. The chain couples TRBV24-1 to TRBJ2-3, with 7 bases aligning to TRBD1. Germline assignment: CDR1 KGHDR and CDR2 SFDVKD. Germline trimming cut 9 bases from V and 7 bases from J; bases unmatched to any gene: 15. This CDR3 contains 15 residues. The CDR3 region has the DNA TGTGCCACCTCCCAGAGGAAGGGGGCCGGGTATACGCAGTATTTT. It translates to CATSQRKGAGYTQYF.